This T cell receptor (beta chain) is drawn from a study of T cells in Graves' hyperthyroidism and ophthalmopathy. Findings and limits, study-wide: Ophthalmopathy and stable hyperthyroidism were told apart by a 13 V-J model.

Details on this clonotype: Its target is unknown.

From germline, CDR1 is SQVTM and CDR2 ANQGSEA. Unmatched junction bases numbered 6, after V lost 6 bases and J lost 0 bases. This CDR3 contains 15 residues. Researchers defined stable Graves' hyperthyroidism as no ophthalmopathy progression within 18 months. The hyperthyroidism patients had all been newly diagnosed, and their disease duration was under 2 months. Their ages ranged from 18 to 65 years. Lactation, pregnancy, other autoimmune disease or uncontrolled infection led to exclusion of patients. Amplification targeted TCR beta CDR3 regions from RNA transcripts. The TCR CDR3 was amplified in a first-round RT-PCR using the HTBI primer set. TCRdb used MiXCR to reprocess the multiplex PCR reads, holding one entry per CDR3 protein. The table includes a few hundred thousand distinct CDR3 sequences, about 43% detected once.

The chain recombines TRBV29-1 with TRBJ2-7, with TRBD2 identical over 12 bases. Sequencing was done on a sample of peripheral blood or thyroid tissue (not recorded which). The sequence was obtained from a young woman with Graves' hyperthyroidism. Here the CDR3 reads CSVTGLAGFSYEQYF. CDR3 bases: TGCAGCGTGACGGGACTAGCGGGCTTCTCCTACGAGCAGTACTTC.